These 18 T cell receptor beta chains share one sample of origin, sequenced in a study of T-cell reconstitution after alpha-beta-depleted transplantation in children. Unique molecular identifiers were built into the TCRbeta library. TCRdb redid the calling of the PCR reads with MiXCR, one entry per CDR3 protein. The table has about 610,000 distinct CDR3 sequences, more than 9% seen once. Here the sequenced sample was PBMCs from the stem cell graft donor, taken from the stem cell graft. All receptors come from a human donor who donated a stem cell graft to a child with acute myeloid leukemia.

This clonotype was found a few times. The chain carries TRBV6-1 and TRBJ2-7, with D tentatively TRBD1 or TRBD2 (5 bases each). CDR3 length: 14 amino acids. Trimming removed 5 bases at V and 0 bases at J, with 11 bases between. The germline CDR1 and CDR2 sequences are MNHNS and SASEGT. CDR3 amino acids: CASSPGRNSYEQYF. The CDR3 nucleotides read TGTGCCAGCAGTCCGGGACGGAACTCCTACGAGCAGTACTTC.

This clonotype has at least ten counts. The V call is TRBV12-3 or TRBV12-4, the J call TRBJ2-6; D unresolved. The CDR3 has 15 residues. Trimming took 3 bases from V and 4 from J, leaving 10 bases between them. CDR3 region: CASSFTLWGANVLTF. The CDR3 DNA reads TGTGCCAGCAGTTTTACTCTATGGGGGGCCAACGTCCTGACTTTC.

The V and J genes are TRBV9 and TRBJ2-3, with 9 bases matching TRBD1. The length of the CDR3 is 16 residues. Trimming removed 4 bases from V and 3 bases from J; junction bases left unmatched: 9. Looked up from germline, CDR1 is SGDLS and CDR2 is YYNGEE. The CDR3 region is CASSLQGAMATDTQYF. The CDR3, as DNA: TGTGCCAGCAGCTTACAGGGGGCCATGGCAACAGATACGCAGTATTTT.

The chain employs TRBV4-3 and TRBJ2-4, with 7 bases aligning to TRBD2. The CDR3 contains 14 residues. The V and J ends lost 0 bases and 6 bases, in that order; junction bases with no gene match: 2. Looked up from germline, CDR1 is LGHNA and CDR2 is YSLEER. CDR3 in DNA: TGCGCCAGCAGCCAAGAACGCGGGAGAAACATTCAGTACTTC. Its protein product is CASSQERGRNIQYF.

There are many counts of this clonotype. The V call is TRBV5-1, the J call TRBJ2-1; TRBD2 matches at 7 bases. In germline, CDR1 is SGHRS, CDR2 YFSETQ. The junction had 13 bases not matched to a gene; V was cut back by 6 bases and J by 7 bases. This CDR3 has 15 residues. CDR3 sequence reads: CASNYLAGATNEQFF. CDR3 DNA sequence: TGCGCCAGCAACTACTTGGCGGGAGCAACGAATGAGCAGTTCTTC.

This clonotype has just a few counts. This chain links TRBV14 with TRBJ2-3, with D hard to call. Between the trimmed V and J ends, which lost 7 bases and 6 bases, there was a span of 11 bases. CDR3 size: 12 residues. In germline, CDR1 is SGHDN, CDR2 FVKESK. The CDR3 region is CASNQYRDTQYF. CDR3 nucleotide sequence: TGTGCCAGCAATCAATATAGGGATACGCAGTATTTT.

The gene calls are TRBV5-1 and TRBJ2-5; TRBD1 agrees at 7 bases. The V and J ends lost 4 bases and 4 bases, in that order; junction bases with no gene match: 7. This CDR3 region has 14 residues. Germline values: CDR1 SGHRS, CDR2 YFSETQ. The CDR3 DNA reads as TGCGCCAGCAGCACCTGGACAGGTACAGAGACCCAGTACTTC. Its protein is CASSTWTGTETQYF.

In its sample, this clonotype was seen a few times. The chain links TRBV19 to TRBJ2-7; 10 positions match TRBD2. Germline trimming cut 3 bases from V and 0 bases from J; bases unmatched to any gene: 5. CDR3 length: 16 amino acids. The germline V gene has CDR1 LNHDA and CDR2 SQIVND (reference sequence). CDR3 nucleotide sequence: TGTGCCAGTAGTATTAGTCTAGCGGGAGCCTCCTACGAGCAGTACTTC. It translates to CASSISLAGASYEQYF.

The V call is TRBV6-1, the J call TRBJ1-1, with 8 bases fitting TRBD1. V lost 6 bases and J lost 2; bases outside the gene matches: 5. Germline CDR1 MNHNS, CDR2 SASEGT. The CDR3 covers 14 residues. The CDR3 DNA follows: TGTGCCAGCAGAAAACAGGGGGGCAACACTGAAGCTTTCTTT. It specifies CASRKQGGNTEAFF.

This clonotype came up a few times. CDR3 residues: CASSTRTGNQETQYF. The CDR3 coding sequence is TGTGCCAGCAGCACACGGACAGGGAACCAAGAGACCCAGTACTTC. The chain combines TRBV7-9 with TRBJ2-5; the match to TRBD1 covers 8 bases. The V and J ends lost 5 bases and 0 bases, in that order; junction bases with no gene match: 5. The germline V gene has CDR1 SEHNR and CDR2 FQNEAQ (reference sequence). The CDR3 extends over 15 amino acids.

This clonotype was found many times. The chain couples TRBV29-1 to TRBJ1-1; no clear D. This CDR3 region has 15 residues. The V and J ends lost 0 bases and 2 bases respectively, with 13 bases between them. The V gene's germline CDR1 is SQVTM and CDR2 ANQGSEA. CDR3 in DNA: TGCAGCGTTGAAGATACTCGACTGAGTAACACTGAAGCTTTCTTT. It is translated as CSVEDTRLSNTEAFF. The full variable domain, with the rest looked up from reference TRBV29-1 and TRBJ1-1, is SAVISQKPSRDICQRGTSLTIQCQVDSQVTMMFWYRQQPGQSLTLIATANQGSEATYESGFVIDKFPISRPNLTFSTLTVSNMSPEDSSIYLCSVEDTRLSNTEAFFGQGTRLTVV.

This clonotype came up many times. J is TRBJ2-1 and V is TRBV28; maybe TRBD2 (5 bases). The V gene's germline CDR1 is MDHEN and CDR2 SYDVKM. V was cut by 3 bases and J by 3 bases, with 12 bases left in between. This CDR3 has 15 amino acids. The CDR3 sequence: CASSLVGVGYNEQFF. Here the CDR3 DNA reads TGTGCCAGCAGTTTGGTGGGAGTGGGCTACAATGAGCAGTTCTTC. Based on the CDR3 plus reference TRBV28 and TRBJ2-1, the full variable domain is DVKVTQSSRYLVKRTGEKVFLECVQDMDHENMFWYRQDPGLGLRLIYFSYDVKMKEKGDIPEGYSVSREKKERFSLILESASTNQTSMYLCASSLVGVGYNEQFFGPGTRLTVL.

This clonotype was observed many times. The J gene is TRBJ2-7, the V gene TRBV3-1; D not certain. V lost 0 bases and J lost 6, with 9 bases in between. Germline assignment: CDR1 LGHDT and CDR2 YNNKEL (reference sequence). This CDR3 contains 13 residues. The chain's CDR3 is CASSQDKTFEQYF. In DNA form, the CDR3 reads TGTGCCAGCAGCCAAGATAAAACGTTCGAGCAGTACTTC.

CDR3: CASSIGTGSNSPLHF. The CDR3 nucleotides read TGTGCCAGTAGTATAGGCACAGGATCTAATTCACCCCTCCACTTT. J is TRBJ1-6 and V is TRBV19; perhaps TRBD1 as D (5 bases). Germline V gene sequence: CDR1 LNHDA, CDR2 SQIVND (reference sequence). The CDR3 is 15 residues long. The ends were cut back, 1 base at V and 6 bases at J, with 10 bases in the middle.

This clonotype was counted between two and nine times. J is TRBJ2-1 and V is TRBV20-1; 10 bases line up with TRBD1. Trimming at V came to 4 bases and at J to 4 bases, leaving 7 bases not matched to a gene. CDR1 and CDR2 (germline): DFQATT, SNEGSKA (reference sequence). The CDR3 consists of 15 residues. DNA of the CDR3: TGCAGTGCTATTCGCGGGACAGGGGATTACAATGAGCAGTTCTTC. Translated, it gives CSAIRGTGDYNEQFF.

The chain uses TRBV20-1 and TRBJ2-3; possible D gene TRBD1, 5 bases. CDR3 length: 13 residues. The germline V and J ends were trimmed by 6 bases and 1 base, with 11 bases remaining between them. Germline CDR1 and CDR2: DFQATT and SNEGSKA (reference sequence). The CDR3 DNA reads as TGCAGTGCAGGGGTCGGCGGCACAGATACGCAGTATTTT. Translating it yields CSAGVGGTDTQYF.

This clonotype was recorded at least ten times. The J gene is TRBJ1-5, the V gene TRBV7-2; D ambiguous. The CDR3 is 13 amino acids. Between the trimmed V and J ends, which lost 3 bases and 4 bases, there was a span of 7 bases. CDR1 is SGHTA and CDR2 is FQGNSA in the germline V gene. The CDR3 spells CASSLQENQPQHF. The CDR3 DNA reads TGTGCCAGCAGCTTGCAGGAAAATCAGCCCCAGCATTTT.

This clonotype came up a few times. CDR3 sequence: CASTRTGYQETQYF. The CDR3, as DNA: TGTGCCAGCACCCGGACTGGTTACCAAGAGACCCAGTACTTC. This chain uses TRBV6-1 with TRBJ2-5; perhaps TRBD2 as D (5 bases). Germline V CDR1 and CDR2: MNHNS, SASEGT. Trimming took 7 bases from V and 0 from J, leaving 12 bases between them. CDR3 length equals 14 residues.